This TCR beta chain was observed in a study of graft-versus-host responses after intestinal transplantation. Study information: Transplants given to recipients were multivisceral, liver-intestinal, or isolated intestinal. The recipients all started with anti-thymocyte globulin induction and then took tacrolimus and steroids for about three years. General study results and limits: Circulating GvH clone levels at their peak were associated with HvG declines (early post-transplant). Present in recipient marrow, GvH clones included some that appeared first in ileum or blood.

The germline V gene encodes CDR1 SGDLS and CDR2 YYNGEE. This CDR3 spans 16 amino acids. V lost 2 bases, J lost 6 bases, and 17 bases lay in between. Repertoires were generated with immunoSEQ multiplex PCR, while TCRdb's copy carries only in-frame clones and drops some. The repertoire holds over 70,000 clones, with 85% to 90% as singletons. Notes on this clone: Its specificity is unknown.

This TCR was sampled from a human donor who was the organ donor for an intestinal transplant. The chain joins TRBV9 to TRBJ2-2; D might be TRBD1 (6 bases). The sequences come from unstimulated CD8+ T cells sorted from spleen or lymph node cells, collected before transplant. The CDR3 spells CASSVEAGEFSGELFF. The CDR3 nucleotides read TGTGCCAGCAGCGTGGAGGCAGGGGAGTTTTCCGGGGAGCTGTTTTTT.